Detailed here is one T cell receptor beta chain. No antigen is known for it. With a J-beta primer mix and a sample-barcoded 5' primer, a second PCR ran about 6 to 11 cycles. Sequencing of every sample gave 2.5 million or more CDR3-containing paired-end reads. TCRdb re-called the 5' RACE reads with MiXCR, one entry per CDR3 protein. The data hold around 400,000 distinct CDR3 sequences, with about 55% observed a single time. These data come from a study of blood T cells in healthy people across ages. Per-sample PBMC isolation yielded at least 6.5 million cells. General study points: Roughly linear age-related decline in beta diversity appeared, significant by age around 38.

The sequenced material came from blood. This receptor was taken from a man in his fifties or sixties in good health.

The CDR3 loop is CASSQERSSSYNEQFF. The CDR3 DNA reads as TGTGCCAGCAGCCAAGAAAGGTCGAGCTCCTACAATGAGCAGTTCTTC. The chain uses TRBV4-2 and TRBJ2-1; D not certain. The CDR3 extends over 16 amino acids. Germline values: CDR1 LGHNA, CDR2 YNFKEQ. Deletions cut 0 bases from V and 0 bases from J, with 9 bases between.